The sequence of this T cell receptor beta chain was determined in a study of beta chain features in type 1 diabetes. Study details: Cell yields, age and gender were similar between patients and healthy donors.

With respect to this clone: Its antigen is not identified.

Germline V CDR1 and CDR2: SNHLY, FYNNEI. With 9 bases removed from V and 7 bases from J, the gap between germline ends came to 13 bases. The CDR3 consists of 12 residues. General study results and limits: PCR may have favored shorter templates equally in patients and controls. For Type 1 diabetes patients, all four CD4+ subsets carried TCRB CDR3s that were moderately but significantly shorter.

Expressed TCRB transcripts were sequenced because the entire RNA isolate underwent reverse transcription. Sequencing used immunoSEQ multiplex PCR; TCRdb keeps in-frame clones, though not all of them. The table shows about 740,000 clones, with roughly 13% occurring only once. The sequencing sample was made of naive CD4+ T cells from blood. This clonotype was sampled from a man aged 18 to 30 with type 1 diabetes. This sequence joins TRBV2 and TRBJ1-5, with unresolved D. The CDR3 DNA reads TGTGCCAGTTCGCAGCTGGTACAGCCCCAGCATTTT. Translating gives CASSQLVQPQHF.